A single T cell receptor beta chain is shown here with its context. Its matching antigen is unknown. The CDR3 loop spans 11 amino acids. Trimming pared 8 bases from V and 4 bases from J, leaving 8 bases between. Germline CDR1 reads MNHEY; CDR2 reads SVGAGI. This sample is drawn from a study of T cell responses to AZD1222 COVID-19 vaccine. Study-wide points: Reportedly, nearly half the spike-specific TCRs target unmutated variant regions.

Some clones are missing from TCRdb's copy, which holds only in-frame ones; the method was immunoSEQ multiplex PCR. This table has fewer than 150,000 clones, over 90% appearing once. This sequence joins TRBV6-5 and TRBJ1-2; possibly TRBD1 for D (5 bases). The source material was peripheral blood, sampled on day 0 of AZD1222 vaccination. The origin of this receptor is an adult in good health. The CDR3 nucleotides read TGTGCCAGCCACGGGACCTATGGCTACACCTTC. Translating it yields CASHGTYGYTF.